A selection of T cell receptor beta chains follows, all from one sample in a study of blood T cell repertoires in COVID-19. The protocol was immunoSEQ multiplex PCR, while the TCRdb copy is restricted to in-frame clones and leaves out a portion. The sample holds approximately 94,000 clones; 65% to 90% are singletons and the top ten take more than 20%. What was sequenced was peripheral blood. Receptor source: a man in his 60s with acute or convalescent COVID-19. CDR3s include the opening cysteine and the closing phenylalanine or tryptophan. A D gene is named only where the DNA matches it firmly. Some rows have no size entry. The others give once, few or many, or a class for an expanded clone.

J gene: TRBJ2-1; D gene: .; V gene: TRBV11-3; clone size: .; CDR3 DNA: TGTGCCAGCAGCTTTGGCGGAACCACCTACAATGAGCAGTTCTTC; CDR3 protein: CASSFGGTTYNEQFF
J gene: TRBJ1-3; D gene: TRBD1; V gene: TRBV3-1/TRBV3-2; clone size: once; CDR3 DNA: TGTGCCAGCAGCCACGGGACAGGCTCTGGAAACACCATATATTTT; CDR3 protein: CASSHGTGSGNTIYF
J gene: TRBJ1-5; D gene: TRBD1; V gene: TRBV19; clone size: .; CDR3 DNA: TGTGCCAGTAGTGCCCGGACAGGGGGCGATAATCAGCCCCAGCATTTT; CDR3 protein: CASSARTGGDNQPQHF
J gene: TRBJ1-2; D gene: .; V gene: TRBV5-1; clone size: .; CDR3 DNA: TGCGCCAGCAGCCCCGGGAGGGCCGCCTTAGGAGCCTATGGCTACACCTTC; CDR3 protein: CASSPGRAALGAYGYTF
J gene: TRBJ1-5; D gene: .; V gene: TRBV28; clone size: .; CDR3 DNA: TGTGCCAGCAGTCCGATGGGGCGGATTAATCAGCCCCAGCATTTT; CDR3 protein: CASSPMGRINQPQHF
J gene: TRBJ2-1; D gene: TRBD1; V gene: TRBV19; clone size: once; CDR3 DNA: TGTGCCAGTAGTTTGAGACAGGGGACGGGATGGGATGAGCAGTTCTTC; CDR3 protein: CASSLRQGTGWDEQFF
J gene: TRBJ1-1; D gene: .; V gene: TRBV11-3; clone size: .; CDR3 DNA: TGTGCCAGCAGCTTCAGGATGAACACTGAAGCTTTCTTT; CDR3 protein: CASSFRMNTEAFF
J gene: TRBJ2-3; D gene: TRBD2; V gene: TRBV6-5; clone size: .; CDR3 DNA: TGTGCCAGCAGTTTGGCGGTAGCGGGGGGGGCAGATACGCAGTATTTT; CDR3 protein: CASSLAVAGGADTQYF
J gene: TRBJ1-5; D gene: .; V gene: TRBV27; clone size: .; CDR3 DNA: TGTGCCTCCCAAGGACAGTGGGGACAGCCCCAGCATTTT; CDR3 protein: CASQGQWGQPQHF
J gene: TRBJ2-7; D gene: TRBD1; V gene: TRBV11-2; clone size: .; CDR3 DNA: TGTGCCAGCAGCTTAGGAGGGACAGGGTCGACGTACGAGCAGTACTTC; CDR3 protein: CASSLGGTGSTYEQYF
J gene: TRBJ2-3; D gene: TRBD1; V gene: TRBV7-9; clone size: .; CDR3 DNA: TGTGCCAGCAGAGCGGACAGGGGGGATAGCACAGATACGCAGTATTTT; CDR3 protein: CASRADRGDSTDTQYF
J gene: TRBJ2-1; D gene: .; V gene: TRBV12-3/TRBV12-4; clone size: .; CDR3 DNA: TGTGCCAGCAGTTTTCGGGGAAAAGGTCTTCAGTTCTTC; CDR3 protein: CASSFRGKGLQFF
J gene: TRBJ1-6; D gene: .; V gene: TRBV6-5; clone size: .; CDR3 DNA: TGTGTCGTGCACTCTAAAGCCCCTATATCCCTCCACTTT; CDR3 protein: CVVHSKAPISLHF